What follows is one TCR beta chain and its context. Germline V gene lookup returns CDR1 MNHEY and CDR2 SMNVEV (reference sequence). This CDR3 has 18 amino acids. Trimming cost V 1 base and J 5 bases, with 20 bases left between them. The naive CD8 fraction comprised CD45RO-negative cells positively selected for CCR7 and excluded terminally differentiated effector memory CD45RA+ cells. Each of the donors was a healthy adult who was HIV-negative and had not had a recent acute infection or vaccination. The data are from a study of shared clonotypes between healthy human individuals. The assay was run at deep level. Several immunoSEQ 96-well plates shared each subset's DNA, each plate a replicate. In the study's own analysis: ImmunoSEQ yielded junction-only sequences lacking quality scores, so filtering differed. TCRdb's copy holds only in-frame clones and misses some; the assay was immunoSEQ multiplex PCR. Clone size and V and J calls were adopted from that table, with D and trimming inferred from the DNA. Here the sample spans millions of clones, about 94% being singletons.

This TCR was sampled from a man younger than 30 in good health. The gene calls are TRBV27 and TRBJ1-4, with D possibly matching TRBD1 (5 bases). Specimen: naive CD8+ T cells sorted from blood. CDR3 nucleotides: TGTGCCAGCAGTTTATTAGGGGCTCGAGGGGTAAAAAATGAAAAACTGTTTTTT. Translation gives CASSLLGARGVKNEKLFF. Full variable domain (outside the CDR3, taken from reference TRBV27 and TRBJ1-4): EAQVTQNPRYLITVTGKKLTVTCSQNMNHEYMSWYRQDPGLGLRQIYYSMNVEVTDKGDVPEGYKVSRKEKRNFPLILESPSPNQTSLYFCASSLLGARGVKNEKLFFGSGTQLSVL.